The 3 T cell receptor beta chains below all came from one sample that was sequenced in a study of cytomegalovirus exposure and HLA in healthy donors. PCR used 60 Vbeta primers and 13 Jbeta primers. TCRdb keeps only in-frame clones here, not all; method: immunoSEQ multiplex PCR. The data show tens of thousands of clones, more than 55% seen once. Material for sequencing was PBMCs. Receptors originate from a human donor in good health.

The CDR3 DNA reads as TGTGCCAGCTCACCTACCGGGGGGGAGGACCTCTATGGCTACACCTTC. Translated, it gives CASSPTGGEDLYGYTF. The chain couples TRBV18 to TRBJ1-2; TRBD1 is a possible D gene (5 bases). This CDR3 spans 16 amino acids. Germline loops: CDR1 KGHSH, CDR2 LQKENI. The germline V and J ends were trimmed by 3 bases and 4 bases, with 18 bases remaining between them.

This rearrangement joins TRBV25-1 to TRBJ1-4; TRBD1 aligns across 8 bases. Trimming at V came to 1 base and at J to 9 bases, leaving 10 bases not matched to a gene. CDR3 size: 16 residues. Germline loops: CDR1 MGHDK, CDR2 SYGVNS. The CDR3 DNA is TGTGCCAGCAGTGAATGGCGAGGACAGGGAGACAAAAAACTGTTTTTT. This encodes CASSEWRGQGDKKLFF.

The chain uses TRBV19 and TRBJ2-7; D might be TRBD2 (7 bases). V gave up 8 bases and J gave up 3 bases, with 14 bases separating them. The CDR3 length is 13 residues. In germline, CDR1 is LNHDA, CDR2 SQIVND (reference sequence). The CDR3: CASGRDTLYEQYF. CDR3 DNA sequence: TGTGCCAGTGGGAGGGACACCCTCTACGAGCAGTACTTC.